A single sample is the source of the 10 T cell receptor beta chains below, sequenced in a study of blood T cell repertoires in COVID-19. Assay used: immunoSEQ multiplex PCR; TCRdb lists only in-frame clones, some missing. The sample records some 45,000 clones, 80% being singletons. The sequencing input was peripheral blood. The source of these receptors is a man in his 70s with acute or convalescent COVID-19.

This clone was observed once. The rearrangement joins TRBV4-3 to TRBJ1-2, with 7 nucleotides matching TRBD1. The CDR3 is made up of 13 amino acids. CDR1 is LGHNA and CDR2 is YSLEER in the germline V gene. The V segment lost 4 bases and the J segment 6 bases; nucleotides outside the gene matches: 5. CDR3 sequence: CASSPRTGDGYTF. CDR3 DNA: TGCGCCAGCAGCCCCCGGACAGGAGATGGCTACACCTTC.

CDR3 protein: CASSLMEGTEAFF. In DNA, the CDR3 is TGCGCCAGCAGCTTGATGGAGGGCACTGAAGCTTTCTTT. J is TRBJ1-1 and V is TRBV5-1; D not resolved. Trimming shortened V by 1 base and J by 4 bases, and 8 bases separated the two germline ends. CDR1 and CDR2 (germline): SGHRS, YFSETQ. The CDR3 is made up of 13 amino acids.

This clone was seen a few times. The DNA of the CDR3 is TGTGCCAGCACCTTTGACAGGGAAAATCAGCCCCAGCATTTT. It yields the protein CASTFDRENQPQHF. The chain links TRBV2 to TRBJ1-5, with 7 bases matching TRBD1. V shed 7 bases and J 4 bases; nucleotides not matched to a gene: 7. Germline V gene sequence: CDR1 SNHLY, CDR2 FYNNEI. This CDR3 region has 14 residues.

A single count supports this clone. This chain connects TRBV5-4 to TRBJ1-5; D is uncertain. V was trimmed by 0 bases and J by 0 bases, leaving 7 bases between them. Germline CDR1 is SGHNT and CDR2 is YYREEE (reference sequence). The CDR3 is 15 amino acids. The chain's CDR3 is CASSLDPSSNQPQHF. CDR3 sequence (DNA): TGTGCCAGCAGCTTGGATCCGAGTAGCAATCAGCCCCAGCATTTT.

Only a few counts were recorded for this clone. The rearrangement links TRBV29-1 to TRBJ1-1; perhaps TRBD1 as D (5 bases). V was cut by 6 bases and J by 1 base, with 12 bases left in between. The CDR3 length is 13 residues. The V gene's germline CDR1 is SQVTM and CDR2 ANQGSEA. The DNA for the CDR3 is TGCAGCGTGACCTACAGGAAGAACACTGAAGCTTTCTTT. Protein sequence: CSVTYRKNTEAFF.

The chain carries TRBV9 and TRBJ1-1, with 9 bases matching TRBD1. Germline CDR1 reads SGDLS; CDR2 reads YYNGEE. Germline trimming cut 0 bases from V and 6 bases from J; bases unmatched to any gene: 9. This CDR3 spans 16 amino acids. This chain's CDR3 is CASSVDLSGQGSEAFF. CDR3 coding DNA: TGTGCCAGCAGCGTAGACCTGTCGGGACAGGGCTCTGAAGCTTTCTTT.

CDR3 nucleotide sequence: TGCAGTGCTAAGCGGGTGAATGAGCAGTTCTTC. Amino acids: CSAKRVNEQFF. The chain links TRBV20-1 to TRBJ2-1, with D possibly being TRBD2 (6 bases). This CDR3 has 11 amino acids. Trimming removed 4 bases from V and 7 bases from J, with 8 bases in between. Germline values: CDR1 DFQATT, CDR2 SNEGSKA (reference sequence).

J is TRBJ2-6 and V is TRBV3-1 (or the pseudogene TRBV3-2); 7 bases agree with TRBD1. The junction had 12 bases not matched to a gene; V was cut back by 1 base and J by 0 bases. The CDR3 has 20 residues. Per germline, CDR1 LGHDT and CDR2 YNNKEL (reference sequence). CDR3 sequence reads: CASSQVRRTGVSSGANVLTF. CDR3 nucleotides: TGTGCCAGCAGCCAAGTTAGGCGAACAGGGGTCAGCTCTGGGGCCAACGTCCTGACTTTC.

V gene TRBV11-3 combines with J gene TRBJ2-3; D not resolved. The CDR3 spans 16 residues. Germline V lookup: CDR1 SGHNT, CDR2 YENEEA. V was pared by 1 base and J by 1 base, with 12 bases between. The CDR3 sequence: CASSLVLDLGTDTQYF. The CDR3 DNA follows: TGTGCCAGCAGCTTAGTTTTAGATCTAGGCACAGATACGCAGTATTTT.

As to this clone: Germline is not matched at one junction end, which may reflect a read error. The V call is TRBV24-1, the J call TRBJ2-1; TRBD1 matches at 11 bases. The germline CDR1 and CDR2 sequences are KGHDR and SFDVKD. The CDR3 is made up of 14 amino acids. CDR3 amino acids: CATSGQGAWDEQFF. CDR3 sequence (DNA): TGTGCCACAAGTGGACAGGGGGCATGGGATGAGCAGTTCTTC.